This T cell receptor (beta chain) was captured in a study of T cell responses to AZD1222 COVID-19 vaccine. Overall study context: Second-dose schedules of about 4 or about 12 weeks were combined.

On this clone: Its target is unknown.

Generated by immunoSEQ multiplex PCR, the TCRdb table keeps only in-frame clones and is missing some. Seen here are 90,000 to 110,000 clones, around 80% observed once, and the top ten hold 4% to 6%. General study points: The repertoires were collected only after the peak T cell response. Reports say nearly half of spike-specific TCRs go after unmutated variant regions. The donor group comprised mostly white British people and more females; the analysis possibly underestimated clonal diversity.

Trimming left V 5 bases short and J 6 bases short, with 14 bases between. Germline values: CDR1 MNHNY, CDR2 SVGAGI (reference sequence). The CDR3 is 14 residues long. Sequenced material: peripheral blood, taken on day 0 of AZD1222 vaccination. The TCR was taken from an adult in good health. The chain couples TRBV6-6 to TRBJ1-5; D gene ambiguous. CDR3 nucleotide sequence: TGTGCCAGCAGTCAGGCAGGTTTGTTTCAGCCCCAGCATTTT. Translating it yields CASSQAGLFQPQHF.